These 7 T cell receptor beta chains came from one sample sequenced in a study of blood T cell repertoires in COVID-19. Generated by immunoSEQ multiplex PCR, the TCRdb table keeps only in-frame clones and is missing some. The sample has 650,000 to 800,000 clones; 85% to 90% are singletons. The sample was peripheral blood. The origin of the receptors is a woman between 18 and 29 years old with acute or convalescent COVID-19.

The CDR3: CASSLRQGPNEKLFF. The CDR3 region has the DNA TGTGCCAGCAGCCTCAGGCAGGGCCCTAATGAAAAACTGTTTTTT. The chain is built from TRBV4-2 and TRBJ1-4; tentatively, D is TRBD1 (5 bases). V lost 4 bases, J lost 3 bases, and 12 bases lay in between. Germline values: CDR1 LGHNA, CDR2 YNFKEQ. The CDR3 has 15 residues.

This chain connects TRBV15 to TRBJ1-1, with 12 nucleotides matching TRBD1. Germline CDR1 LNHNV, CDR2 YYDKDF (reference sequence). J lost 8 bases, V lost 5 bases, and 6 bases had no gene match. This CDR3 region has 14 residues. CDR3 sequence: CATSGTGGAGEAFF. In DNA, the CDR3 is TGTGCCACCAGCGGGACAGGGGGCGCGGGAGAAGCTTTCTTT.

The CDR3: CASSAGLGTGGRGVGNTIYF. CDR3 DNA: TGTGCCAGCAGCGCCGGTCTGGGGACAGGGGGTAGGGGAGTTGGAAACACCATATATTTT. The rearrangement uses TRBV9 and TRBJ1-3, with 11 bases that match TRBD1. Germline CDR1 and CDR2: SGDLS and YYNGEE. The CDR3 contains 20 residues. Germline trimming cut 3 bases from V and 3 bases from J; bases unmatched to any gene: 17.

The sample holds a few counts of this clone. The V call is TRBV4-1, the J call TRBJ1-2; D unresolved. Germline V gives CDR1 MGHRA, CDR2 YSYEKL. The CDR3 contains 15 residues. Trimming removed 0 bases from V and 3 bases from J, with 11 bases in between. The DNA of the CDR3 is TGCGCCAGCAGCCAAGATCCTCCAGGATACTATGGCTACACCTTC. It encodes CASSQDPPGYYGYTF.

The rearrangement joins TRBV6-6 to TRBJ2-1, with 7 bases matching TRBD2. CDR1 is MNHNY, CDR2 SVGAGI, per germline (reference sequence). V gave up 6 bases and J gave up 10 bases; unmatched junction bases: 6. This CDR3 spans 12 amino acids. Here the CDR3 reads CASSALSGEQFF. CDR3 DNA sequence: TGTGCCAGCAGCGCCCTTAGCGGGGAGCAGTTCTTC.

The chain is built from TRBV19 and TRBJ1-2; 7 positions agree with TRBD1. CDR3 length: 16 residues. The V gene end was trimmed by 2 bases and the J gene end by 6 bases; junction bases not matched to a gene: 12. Per the germline V gene, CDR1 is LNHDA and CDR2 is SQIVND (reference sequence). The CDR3 DNA sequence: TGTGCCAGTAGTATAAACCTGTCCGGGACAGCTGATGGCTACACCTTC. Protein sequence: CASSINLSGTADGYTF.

Here the CDR3 reads CASSLGQGPLHF. CDR3 nucleotides: TGTGCCAGCAGCCTAGGACAGGGACCCCTCCACTTT. The V gene is TRBV12-3 or TRBV12-4, the J gene TRBJ1-6; TRBD1 matches 8 bases. The J segment lost 12 bases and the V segment lost 6 bases, leaving 4 bases of the junction unmatched. The CDR3 has 12 amino acids.